This paragraph covers one TCR beta chain sequence. This sample stems from a study of blood T cell repertoires in COVID-19. Assay used: immunoSEQ multiplex PCR; TCRdb lists only in-frame clones, some missing. The table shows about 24,000 clones, with roughly 88% occurring only once. Germline CDR1 is MNHEY and CDR2 is SMNVEV (reference sequence). The V and J ends lost 6 bases and 4 bases, in that order; junction bases with no gene match: 5. The CDR3 sequence is 14 residues long. The receptor's source is a human donor with active COVID-19. The donor label of this sample is uncertain. The sample was peripheral blood. This chain connects TRBV27 to TRBJ2-3; 9 bases fit TRBD1. For the CDR3, the DNA is TGTGCCAGCAGGGGACAGGGCCCGGCAGATACGCAGTATTTT. It encodes CASRGQGPADTQYF.